This T cell receptor beta chain was captured in a study of T cells in Graves' hyperthyroidism and ophthalmopathy. Findings and limits, study-wide: Researchers found most expanded thyroid clonotypes above 0.001 in blood as well.

This clonotype has ten or more counts. The antigen is undetermined. V was clipped by 3 bases and J by 10 bases, with 13 bases between them. The CDR3 has 13 residues. Germline V gene lookup returns CDR1 MDHEN and CDR2 SYDVKM. Among the patients, aged 18 to 65, hyperthyroidism was newly diagnosed and had lasted under 2 months. Fresh 10 ml peripheral blood yielded PBMCs. TCR beta CDR3 region amplification was performed from RNA transcripts. First-round RT-PCR with HTBI primers amplified the TCR CDR3 region. TCRdb re-analysed the multiplex PCR reads in MiXCR, keeping a single row per CDR3 protein. The repertoire includes roughly 720,000 distinct CDR3 sequences, around 15% of them detected once, and roughly a sixth sits in the top ten.

The receptor comes from a man in his forties or fifties with Graves' hyperthyroidism. Source material: blood. The gene calls are TRBV28 and TRBJ2-4, with D possibly matching TRBD2 (6 bases). CDR3 protein: CASSFPGTQIQYF. The CDR3 nucleotides read TGTGCCAGCAGTTTCCCCGGGACTCAGATTCAGTACTTC.